The entry below describes one T cell receptor (beta chain). The antigen it recognizes is unknown. No base quality values were provided; no much bigger clone lies one nucleotide off. The library was built by means of the immunoSEQ multiplex PCR assay. Imported from immuneACCESS, the table was reduced by TCRdb to in-frame sequences with V and J called. These copies leave out some clones; in studies compared against another copy, an unresolved V gene accounts for under half, and the cause of the remainder is not known. The sample has some 80,000 clones on record, approximately 97% of them singletons. The biggest ten clones account for roughly 0.3% of the sample. The CDR3, cysteine through phenylalanine, is 15 amino acids long. Just CDR3 DNA is preserved here, 45 bases in frame from base 1. The CDR1 and CDR2 encoded by the germline V gene are SGHNT and YENEEA. V has 5 bases trimmed and J has 1 base trimmed; junction bases matching no gene number 4.

The entry originates in a study of technical replicates of blood from a few donors (dated by TCRdb to about 2017). The origin of this receptor is a human donor in good health. The rearranged segments are TRBV11-3 and TRBJ2-1; TRBD2 matches 8 bases in the middle. Sequenced material: T cells isolated from PBMCs. In nucleotide form, the sequence is TGTGCCAGCAGCGTGGGACTAGGGTCCTACAATGAGCAGTTCTTC. The encoded protein is CASSVGLGSYNEQFF. With all but the CDR3 taken from the reference TRBV11-3 and TRBJ2-1 genes, the full variable domain is: EAGVVQSPRYKIIEKKQPVAFWCNPISGHNTLYWYLQNLGQGPELLIRYENEEAVDDSQLPKDRFSAERLKGVDSTLKIQPAELGDSAVYLCASSVGLGSYNEQFFGPGTRLTVL.